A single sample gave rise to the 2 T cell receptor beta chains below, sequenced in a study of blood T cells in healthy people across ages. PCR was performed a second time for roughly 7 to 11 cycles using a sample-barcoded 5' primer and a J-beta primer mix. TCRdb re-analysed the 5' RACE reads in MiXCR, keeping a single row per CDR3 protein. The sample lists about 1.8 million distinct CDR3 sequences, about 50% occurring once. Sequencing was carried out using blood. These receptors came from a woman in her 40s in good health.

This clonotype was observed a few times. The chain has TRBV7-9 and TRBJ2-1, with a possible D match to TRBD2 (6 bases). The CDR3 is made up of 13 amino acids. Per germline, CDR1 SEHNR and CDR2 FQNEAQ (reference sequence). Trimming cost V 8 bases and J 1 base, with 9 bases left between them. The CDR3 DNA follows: TGTGCCAGCTCCGCGGGGTCCTACAATGAGCAGTTCTTC. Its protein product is CASSAGSYNEQFF.

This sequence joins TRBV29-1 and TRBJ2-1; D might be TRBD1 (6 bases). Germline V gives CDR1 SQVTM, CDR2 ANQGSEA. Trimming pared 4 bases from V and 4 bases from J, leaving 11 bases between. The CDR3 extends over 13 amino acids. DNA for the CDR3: TGCAGCGTTGCGGGGACAAATTACAATGAGCAGTTCTTC. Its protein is CSVAGTNYNEQFF.